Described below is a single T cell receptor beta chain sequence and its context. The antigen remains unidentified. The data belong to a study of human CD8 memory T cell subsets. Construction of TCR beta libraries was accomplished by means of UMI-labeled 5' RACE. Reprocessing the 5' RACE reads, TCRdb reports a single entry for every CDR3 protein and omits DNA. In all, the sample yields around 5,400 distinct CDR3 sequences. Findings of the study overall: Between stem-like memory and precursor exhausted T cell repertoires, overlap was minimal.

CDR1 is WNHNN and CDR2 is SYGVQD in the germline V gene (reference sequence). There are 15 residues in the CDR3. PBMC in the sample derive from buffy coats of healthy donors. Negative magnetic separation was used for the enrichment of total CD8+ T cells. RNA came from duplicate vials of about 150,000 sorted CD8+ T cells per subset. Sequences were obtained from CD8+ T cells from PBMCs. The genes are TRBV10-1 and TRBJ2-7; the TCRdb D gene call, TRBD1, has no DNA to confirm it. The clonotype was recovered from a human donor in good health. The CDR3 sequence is CASSEGTGRSYEQYF.